Sequencing of this T cell receptor (beta chain) was carried out in a study of blood T cell repertoires in COVID-19. Across the whole study: Sites in the United States, Italy and Spain provided acute and convalescent COVID-19 samples. T cells, B-cell-depleted T cells, or PBMCs provided the cDNA or gDNA that served as material.

In the original analysis: Estimated nucleated cell counts came from reference gene primer amplification. The assay was immunoSEQ multiplex PCR, and TCRdb's table has in-frame clones only and misses some. The DNA was the basis for D and trimming; V, J and clone size are from that table. The sample contains 40,000 to 55,000 clones, about nine tenths of which appear only once. Sequences were obtained from peripheral blood. This clonotype originated in a man aged 50 or older with active COVID-19.

The CDR3 DNA sequence: TGTGCCAGCAGGCCGAAGGGGCTCAACACTGAAGCTTTCTTT. It encodes CASRPKGLNTEAFF. The chain carries TRBV6-6 and TRBJ1-1; maybe TRBD1 (5 bases). CDR3 size: 14 residues. Trimming shortened V by 6 bases and J by 2 bases, and 13 bases separated the two germline ends. In germline, CDR1 is MNHNY, CDR2 SVGAGI (reference sequence).